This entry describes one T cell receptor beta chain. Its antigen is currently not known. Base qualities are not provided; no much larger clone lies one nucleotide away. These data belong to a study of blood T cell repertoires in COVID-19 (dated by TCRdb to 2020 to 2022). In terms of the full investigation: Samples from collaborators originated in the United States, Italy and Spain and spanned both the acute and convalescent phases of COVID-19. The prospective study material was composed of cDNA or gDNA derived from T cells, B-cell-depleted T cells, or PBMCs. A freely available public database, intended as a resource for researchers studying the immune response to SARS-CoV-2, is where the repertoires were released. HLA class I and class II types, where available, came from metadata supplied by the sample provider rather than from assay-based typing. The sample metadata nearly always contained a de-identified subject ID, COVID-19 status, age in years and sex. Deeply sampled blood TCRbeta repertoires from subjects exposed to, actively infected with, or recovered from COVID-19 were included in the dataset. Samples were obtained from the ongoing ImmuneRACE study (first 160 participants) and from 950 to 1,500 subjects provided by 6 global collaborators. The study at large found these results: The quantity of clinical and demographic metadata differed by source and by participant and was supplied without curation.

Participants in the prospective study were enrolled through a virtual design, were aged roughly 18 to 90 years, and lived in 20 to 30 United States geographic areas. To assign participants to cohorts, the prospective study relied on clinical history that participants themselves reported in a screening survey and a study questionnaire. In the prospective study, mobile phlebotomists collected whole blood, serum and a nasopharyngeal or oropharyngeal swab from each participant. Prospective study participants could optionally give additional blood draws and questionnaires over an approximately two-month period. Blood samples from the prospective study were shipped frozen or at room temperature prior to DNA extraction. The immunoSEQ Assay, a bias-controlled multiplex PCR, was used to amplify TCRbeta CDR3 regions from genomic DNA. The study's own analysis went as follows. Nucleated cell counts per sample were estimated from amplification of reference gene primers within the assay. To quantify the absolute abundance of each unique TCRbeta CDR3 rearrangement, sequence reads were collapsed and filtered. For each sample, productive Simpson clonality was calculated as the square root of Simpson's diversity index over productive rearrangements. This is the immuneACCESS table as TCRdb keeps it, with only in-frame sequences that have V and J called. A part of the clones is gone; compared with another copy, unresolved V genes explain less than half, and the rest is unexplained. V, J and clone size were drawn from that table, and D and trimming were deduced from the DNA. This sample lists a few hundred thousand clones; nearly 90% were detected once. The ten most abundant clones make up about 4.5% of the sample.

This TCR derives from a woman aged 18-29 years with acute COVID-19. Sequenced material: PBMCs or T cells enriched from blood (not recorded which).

The nucleotide sequence is given as TGTGCCATCAGTACAGGGACCGCGAACTATGGCTACACCTTC. It translates to CAISTGTANYGYTF. This sequence uses TRBV10-3 and TRBJ1-2, with a weak D call of TRBD1 (6 bases match). Taken from cysteine to phenylalanine, the CDR3 has 14 residues. Left in the record is the CDR3 DNA by itself, 42 bases read in frame from the first base. The CDR1 and CDR2 encoded by the germline V gene are ENHRY and SYGVKD. Trimming costs V 5 bases and J 2 bases, and their ends lie 12 bases apart.